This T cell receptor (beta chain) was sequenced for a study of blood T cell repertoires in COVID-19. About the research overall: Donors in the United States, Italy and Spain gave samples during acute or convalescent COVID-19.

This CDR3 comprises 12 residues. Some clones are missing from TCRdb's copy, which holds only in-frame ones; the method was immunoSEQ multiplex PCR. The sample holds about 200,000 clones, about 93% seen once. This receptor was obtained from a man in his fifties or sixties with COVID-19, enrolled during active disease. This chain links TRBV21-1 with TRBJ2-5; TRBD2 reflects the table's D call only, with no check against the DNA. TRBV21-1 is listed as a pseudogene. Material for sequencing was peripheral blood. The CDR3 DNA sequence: TGTGCCAGCAGCGAGTACCAAGAGACCCAGTACTTC. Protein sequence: CASSEYQETQYF.